A single sample gave rise to the 19 T cell receptor beta chains below, sequenced in a study of blood T cell repertoires in COVID-19. Only in-frame clones appear in the TCRdb table, and some are missing; sequencing was by immunoSEQ multiplex PCR. The sample gives roughly 190,000 clones, around four fifths of which show up once; about a fifth is in the top ten. Sequenced sample: peripheral blood. The receptors were sampled from a human donor in a cohort sampled during active COVID-19.

This clone was observed many times. The chain recombines TRBV11-2 with TRBJ2-1; TRBD1 agrees at 7 bases. This CDR3 comprises 15 residues. Germline V gene data show CDR1 as SGHAT and CDR2 as FQNNGV. J was trimmed by 8 bases and V by 1 base; bases with no gene match: 8. Here the CDR3 reads CASSLADRMWYEQFF. The CDR3 DNA reads as TGTGCCAGCAGCTTAGCGGACAGGATGTGGTATGAGCAGTTCTTC.

The V call is TRBV7-2, the J call TRBJ2-1; the match to TRBD2 covers 13 bases. Germline V gene data show CDR1 as SGHTA and CDR2 as FQGNSA. V dropped 5 bases and J dropped 11; count of bases not matched to a gene: 21. CDR3 length equals 19 residues. For the CDR3, the DNA is TGTGCCAGCAGCCCGTCCGGGACTAGCGGGAATAAAATGAGTAAAAAGCAGTTCTTC. This encodes CASSPSGTSGNKMSKKQFF.

Note on this clone: One junction end does not reproduce the germline sequence, and a read error may be involved. The chain links TRBV7-7 to TRBJ2-3, with 10 bases fitting TRBD1. This CDR3 contains 14 residues. CDR1 and CDR2 from the germline V gene are SSHAT and FNYEAQ (reference sequence). CDR3 DNA: TGTGCTAGCAGCCGGACAGGGGGTTATGATACGCAGTATTTT. Translating gives CASSRTGGYDTQYF.

This clone appeared a single time. The gene calls are TRBV28 and TRBJ2-1, with 8 nucleotides matching TRBD1. With 5 bases clipped from V and 2 bases from J, the junction kept 5 bases outside the gene matches. CDR3 length: 15 residues. Germline V gene lookup returns CDR1 MDHEN and CDR2 SYDVKM. CDR3 sequence: CASSPDRGPYNEQFF. The CDR3 coding sequence is TGTGCCAGCAGTCCAGACAGGGGTCCCTACAATGAGCAGTTCTTC.

The V call is TRBV7-2, the J call TRBJ2-3; 7 nucleotides agree with TRBD2. The CDR3 loop spans 14 amino acids. The germline CDR1 and CDR2 sequences are SGHTA and FQGNSA. J was trimmed by 3 bases and V by 5 bases; bases with no gene match: 5. CDR3 nucleotides: TGTGCCAGCAGCCCCTGGACTAGTACAGATACGCAGTATTTT. It codes for CASSPWTSTDTQYF.

The genes are TRBV19 and TRBJ1-2; D is undetermined. The germline V gene encodes CDR1 LNHDA and CDR2 SQIVND (reference sequence). V lost 2 bases, J lost 4 bases, and 11 bases lay in between. This CDR3 has 14 residues. This CDR3 reads CASSIMASSYGYTF. CDR3 bases: TGTGCCAGTAGTATAATGGCGTCTAGCTATGGCTACACCTTC.

The chain carries TRBV9 and TRBJ1-2; no reliable D call. This CDR3 region has 13 residues. CDR1 is SGDLS, CDR2 YYNGEE, per germline. The V and J ends lost 0 bases and 4 bases respectively, with 7 bases between them. CDR3 nucleotides: TGTGCCAGCAGCGTAGGGCAGGTCTATGGCTACACCTTC. Its translation: CASSVGQVYGYTF.

J is TRBJ2-5 and V is TRBV15; tentatively, D is TRBD1 (6 bases). Germline CDR1 LNHNV, CDR2 YYDKDF (reference sequence). The V and J ends lost 1 base and 3 bases respectively, with 12 bases between them. This CDR3 comprises 15 residues. The CDR3 DNA reads TGTGCCACCAGCAGAGCAGGAGGACAGAAAGAGACCCAGTACTTC. Encoded protein: CATSRAGGQKETQYF. The full variable domain, rest sourced from reference TRBV15 and TRBJ2-5, is DAMVIQNPRYQVTQFGKPVTLSCSQTLNHNVMYWYQQKSSQAPKLLFHYYDKDFNNEADTPDNFQSRRPNTSFCFLDIRSPGLGDTAMYLCATSRAGGQKETQYFGPGTRLLVL.

The J gene is TRBJ2-1, the V gene TRBV28, with no clear D. Germline CDR1 reads MDHEN; CDR2 reads SYDVKM. This CDR3 has 13 residues. V lost 5 bases, J lost 10 bases, and 15 bases lay in between. The CDR3 DNA is TGTGCCAGCAGTCCTCACCCCACACCAGAGCAGTTCTTC. Encoded protein: CASSPHPTPEQFF.

This rearrangement joins TRBV4-1 to TRBJ1-6, with TRBD1 matching 12 bases. The CDR3 consists of 17 residues. Per germline, CDR1 MGHRA and CDR2 YSYEKL. Germline trimming cut 5 bases from V and 7 bases from J; bases unmatched to any gene: 9. Here the CDR3 reads CASSASGQGAWNSPLHF. The DNA of the CDR3 is TGCGCCAGCAGCGCGTCGGGACAGGGGGCTTGGAATTCACCCCTCCACTTT.

The V call is TRBV5-6, the J call TRBJ2-6, with D uncertain. The CDR3 runs to 14 residues. The germline gives CDR1 SGHDT, CDR2 YYEEEE. V was trimmed by 5 bases and J by 5 bases, leaving 11 bases between them. The CDR3 bases are TGTGCCAGCAGTTCGGTTTCCCGGGCCAACGTCCTGACTTTC. Protein product: CASSSVSRANVLTF.

The chain employs TRBV7-9 and TRBJ2-3; TRBD1 is a possible D gene (7 bases). In germline, CDR1 is SEHNR, CDR2 FQNEAQ (reference sequence). The CDR3 extends over 16 amino acids. V lost 5 bases to trimming and J lost 4 bases, with 19 bases between them. CDR3 sequence reads: CASSPEGGGASDTQYF. CDR3 coding DNA: TGTGCCAGCAGCCCCGAAGGAGGGGGCGCGTCAGATACGCAGTATTTT.

The rearrangement joins TRBV3-1 (or the pseudogene TRBV3-2) to TRBJ1-1, with a tentative D call TRBD1 (6 bases). With 3 bases removed from V and 4 bases from J, the gap between germline ends came to 12 bases. The CDR3 has 14 amino acids. From germline, CDR1 is LGHDT and CDR2 YNNKEL (reference sequence). CDR3 bases: TGTGCCAGCAGCCATATACAGGGTAGCACTGAAGCTTTCTTT. Amino acids: CASSHIQGSTEAFF.

The chain carries TRBV2 and TRBJ2-1, with D possibly TRBD2 on 7 matching bases. This CDR3 comprises 14 residues. Germline CDR1 SNHLY, CDR2 FYNNEI. V lost 7 bases to trimming and J lost 8 bases, with 18 bases between them. The CDR3 DNA follows: TGTGCCAGCAATACGGGGGGCCCCGATTATGAGCAGTTCTTC. It encodes CASNTGGPDYEQFF.

This clone came up once. The chain is built from TRBV4-2 and TRBJ2-4; 7 positions agree with TRBD1. The J segment lost 1 base and the V segment lost 0 bases, leaving 6 bases of the junction unmatched. Germline CDR1 LGHNA, CDR2 YNFKEQ. CDR3 length: 17 residues. The chain's CDR3 is CASSQEDRVQAKNIQYF. In DNA, the CDR3 is TGTGCCAGCAGCCAAGAAGACAGGGTACAGGCCAAAAACATTCAGTACTTC.

This chain uses TRBV10-3 with TRBJ1-1; D ambiguous. The CDR3 has 14 amino acids. With 8 bases removed from V and 2 bases from J, the gap between germline ends came to 15 bases. The V gene's germline CDR1 is ENHRY and CDR2 SYGVKD. CDR3: CAISSRQSNTEAFF. CDR3 sequence (DNA): TGTGCCATCTCTTCCCGTCAGTCCAACACTGAAGCTTTCTTT.

This chain uses TRBV9 with TRBJ1-3; possible D gene TRBD1, 5 bases. The CDR3 loop spans 17 amino acids. The V end lost 1 base, the J end lost 4 bases, and 18 bases lay between the germline ends. From germline, CDR1 is SGDLS and CDR2 YYNGEE. The CDR3 is CASSVTTLTDVGNTIYF. The CDR3 coding sequence is TGTGCCAGCAGCGTAACAACACTGACAGACGTAGGAAACACCATATATTTT.

This clone has a single count. The chain carries TRBV10-1 and TRBJ1-6, with D possibly being TRBD1 (5 bases). V was trimmed by 6 bases and J by 5 bases, leaving 8 bases between them. The CDR3 covers 13 residues. Germline-derived CDR1 and CDR2 are WNHNN and SYGVQD (reference sequence). The CDR3 is CASRATDNSPLHF. The CDR3 DNA reads TGCGCCAGCAGAGCGACAGATAATTCACCCCTCCACTTT.

The rearrangement links TRBV4-1 to TRBJ2-2; 9 nucleotides align to TRBD1. V lost 5 bases, J lost 5 bases, and 6 bases stayed unmatched. CDR1 is MGHRA and CDR2 is YSYEKL in the germline V gene. This CDR3 has 15 amino acids. CDR3 sequence: CASSDGTGNTGELFF. The CDR3 DNA is TGCGCCAGCAGCGACGGGACAGGGAATACCGGGGAGCTGTTTTTT.